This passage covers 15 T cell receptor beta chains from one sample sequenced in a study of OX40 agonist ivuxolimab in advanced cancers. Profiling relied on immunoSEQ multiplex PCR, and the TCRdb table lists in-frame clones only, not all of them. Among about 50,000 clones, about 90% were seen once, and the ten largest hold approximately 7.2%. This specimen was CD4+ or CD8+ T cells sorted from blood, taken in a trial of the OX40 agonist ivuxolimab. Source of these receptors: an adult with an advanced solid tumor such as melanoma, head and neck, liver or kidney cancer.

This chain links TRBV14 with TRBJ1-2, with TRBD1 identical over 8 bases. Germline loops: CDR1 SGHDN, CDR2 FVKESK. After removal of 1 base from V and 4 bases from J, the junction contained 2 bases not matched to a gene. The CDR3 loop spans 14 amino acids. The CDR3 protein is CASSQGTGGYGYTF. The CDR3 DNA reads TGTGCCAGCAGCCAAGGAACAGGGGGCTATGGCTACACCTTC.

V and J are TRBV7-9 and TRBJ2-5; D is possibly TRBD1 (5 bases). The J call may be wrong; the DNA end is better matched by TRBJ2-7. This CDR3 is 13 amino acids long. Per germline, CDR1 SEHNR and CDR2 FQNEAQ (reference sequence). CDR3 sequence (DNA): TGTGCCAGCAGCTTCTTACAGGAGAGCGAGCAGTACTTC. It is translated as CASSFLQESEQYF.

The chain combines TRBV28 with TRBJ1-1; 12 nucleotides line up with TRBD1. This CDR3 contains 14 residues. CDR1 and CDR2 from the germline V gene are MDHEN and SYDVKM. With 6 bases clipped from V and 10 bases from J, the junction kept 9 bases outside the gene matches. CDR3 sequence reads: CASRTGQGAWRAFF. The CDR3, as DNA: TGTGCCAGCAGAACGGGACAGGGGGCGTGGAGAGCTTTCTTT.

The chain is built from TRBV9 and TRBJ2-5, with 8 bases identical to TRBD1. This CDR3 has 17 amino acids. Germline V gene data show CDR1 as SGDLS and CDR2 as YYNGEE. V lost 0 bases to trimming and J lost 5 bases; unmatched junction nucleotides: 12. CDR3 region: CASSVGLSGTGDETQYF. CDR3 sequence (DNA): TGTGCCAGCAGCGTAGGTTTGTCCGGGACAGGCGACGAGACCCAGTACTTC.

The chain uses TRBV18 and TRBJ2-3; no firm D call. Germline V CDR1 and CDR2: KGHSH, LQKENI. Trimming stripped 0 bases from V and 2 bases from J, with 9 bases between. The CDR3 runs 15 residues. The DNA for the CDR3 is TGTGCCAGCTCACCACCCCTCCCTAACACAGATACGCAGTATTTT. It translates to CASSPPLPNTDTQYF.

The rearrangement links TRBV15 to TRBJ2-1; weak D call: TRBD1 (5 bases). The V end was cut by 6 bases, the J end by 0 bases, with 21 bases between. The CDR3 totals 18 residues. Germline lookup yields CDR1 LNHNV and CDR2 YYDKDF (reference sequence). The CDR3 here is CATSNRAKAGNSYNEQFF. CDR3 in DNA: TGTGCCACCAGTAACCGTGCCAAGGCAGGGAACTCCTACAATGAGCAGTTCTTC. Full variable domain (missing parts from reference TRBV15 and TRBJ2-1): DAMVIQNPRYQVTQFGKPVTLSCSQTLNHNVMYWYQQKSSQAPKLLFHYYDKDFNNEADTPDNFQSRRPNTSFCFLDIRSPGLGDTAMYLCATSNRAKAGNSYNEQFFGPGTRLTVL.

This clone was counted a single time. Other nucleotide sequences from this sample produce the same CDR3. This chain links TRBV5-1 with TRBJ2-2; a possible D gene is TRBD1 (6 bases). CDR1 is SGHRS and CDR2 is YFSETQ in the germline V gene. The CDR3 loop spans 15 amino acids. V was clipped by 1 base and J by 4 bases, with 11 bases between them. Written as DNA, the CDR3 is TGCGCCAGCAGCTTGCAGGGGCGAGGCACCGGGGAGCTGTTTTTT. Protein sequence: CASSLQGRGTGELFF.

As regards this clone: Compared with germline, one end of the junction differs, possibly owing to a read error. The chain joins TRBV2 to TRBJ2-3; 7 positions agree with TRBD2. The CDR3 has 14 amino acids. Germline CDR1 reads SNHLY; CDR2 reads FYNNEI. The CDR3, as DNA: TGTGCCAGCAGTGAAGAACGAACTAGCGCCAGTTTTCATTTT. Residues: CASSEERTSASFHF.

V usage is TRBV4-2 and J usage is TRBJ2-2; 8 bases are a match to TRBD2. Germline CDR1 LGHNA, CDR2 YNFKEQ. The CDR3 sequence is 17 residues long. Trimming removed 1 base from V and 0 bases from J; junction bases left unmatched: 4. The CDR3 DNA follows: TGTGCCAGCAGCCAAGTCGGGCGGGGGGCGAACACCGGGGAGCTGTTTTTT. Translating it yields CASSQVGRGANTGELFF.

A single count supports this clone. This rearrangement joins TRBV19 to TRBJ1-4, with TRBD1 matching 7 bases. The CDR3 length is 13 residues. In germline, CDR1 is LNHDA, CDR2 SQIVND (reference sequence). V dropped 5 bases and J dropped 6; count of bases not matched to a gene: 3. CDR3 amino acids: CASSADRDEKLFF. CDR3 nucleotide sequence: TGTGCCAGTAGTGCCGACAGGGATGAAAAACTGTTTTTT.

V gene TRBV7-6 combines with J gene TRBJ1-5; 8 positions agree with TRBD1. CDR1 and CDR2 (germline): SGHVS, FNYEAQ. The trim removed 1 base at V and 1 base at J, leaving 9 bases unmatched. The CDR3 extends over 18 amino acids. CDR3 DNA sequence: TGTGCCAGCAGCTTAGGCAGGGGGCGCGGGTTCAGCAATCAGCCCCAGCATTTT. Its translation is CASSLGRGRGFSNQPQHF.

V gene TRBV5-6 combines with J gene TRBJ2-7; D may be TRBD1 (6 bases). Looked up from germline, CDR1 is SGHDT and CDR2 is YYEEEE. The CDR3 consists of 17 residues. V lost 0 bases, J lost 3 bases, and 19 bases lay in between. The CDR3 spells CASSLDLGAIGGYEQYF. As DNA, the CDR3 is TGTGCCAGCAGCTTGGATTTGGGGGCGATAGGAGGCTACGAGCAGTACTTC.

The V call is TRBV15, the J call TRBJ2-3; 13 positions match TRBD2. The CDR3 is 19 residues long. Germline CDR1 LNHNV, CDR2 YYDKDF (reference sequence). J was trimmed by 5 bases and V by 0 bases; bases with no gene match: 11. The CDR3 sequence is CATSRDGTSGKPGRDTQYF. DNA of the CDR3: TGTGCCACCAGCAGAGACGGGACTAGCGGGAAACCCGGACGAGATACGCAGTATTTT.

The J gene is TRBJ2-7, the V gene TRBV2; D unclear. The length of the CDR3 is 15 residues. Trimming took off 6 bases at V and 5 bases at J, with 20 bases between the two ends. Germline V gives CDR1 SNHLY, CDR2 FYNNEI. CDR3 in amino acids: CASSHQGRGGDEQYF. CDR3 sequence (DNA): TGTGCCAGCAGCCACCAAGGCCGAGGTGGGGACGAGCAGTACTTC.

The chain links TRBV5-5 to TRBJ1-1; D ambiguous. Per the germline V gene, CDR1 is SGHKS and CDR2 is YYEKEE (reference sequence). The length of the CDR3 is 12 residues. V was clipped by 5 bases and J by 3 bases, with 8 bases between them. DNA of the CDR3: TGTGCCAGCAGTATGGGTGACACTGAAGCTTTCTTT. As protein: CASSMGDTEAFF.